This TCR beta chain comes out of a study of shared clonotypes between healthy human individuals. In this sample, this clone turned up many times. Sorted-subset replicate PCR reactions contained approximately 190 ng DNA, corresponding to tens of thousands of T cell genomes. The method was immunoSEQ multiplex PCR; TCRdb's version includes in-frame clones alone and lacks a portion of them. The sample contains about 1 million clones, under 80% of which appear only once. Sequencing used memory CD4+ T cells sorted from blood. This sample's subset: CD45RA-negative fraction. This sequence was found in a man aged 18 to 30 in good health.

CDR3 amino acids: CASSPLPVERGSTDTQYF. CDR3 DNA sequence: TGTGCCAGCTCACCACTTCCCGTCGAGCGGGGGAGCACAGATACGCAGTATTTT. The rearrangement links TRBV18 to TRBJ2-3; 8 bases align to TRBD2. Germline loops: CDR1 KGHSH, CDR2 LQKENI. This CDR3 has 18 amino acids. J gave up 0 bases and V 1 base, and 9 bases lay outside the gene matches.